This is a list of T cell receptor beta chains from one sample in a study of human T cells and chemical hapten exposure. TCRdb analysed the RACE reads with MiXCR anew, one entry per CDR3 protein. The sample has 90,000 or so distinct CDR3 sequences, 8.5% seen once. Sequenced material: whole blood, taken in connection with sensitization to the hapten diphenylcyclopropenone (DPC). The receptors were gathered from a man in his forties or fifties with alopecia areata. Some clones in this sample may be carry-over from other donors' samples. Each CDR3 is given with its conserved first and last residue. Size values are once, few and many counts, or a class for expanded clones, and some rows have none.

v_call clone_size cdr3_aa
TRBV6-1 few CASRVTGDSNQPQHF
TRBV12-3/TRBV12-4 few CASSSRDRLPLMNTEAFF
TRBV7-2 many CASSLAGITLEAKNIQYF
TRBV6-2/TRBV6-3 many CASRKGTGDTYGYTF
TRBV7-9 many CASSPQGGANTEAFF
TRBV29-1 many CSVDRTNGDAEAFF
TRBV20-1 few CSARMGWTEAFF
TRBV7-2 few CASSFSGRGTDTQYF
TRBV24-1 . CATRGTTDTQYF
TRBV5-4 . CASSRDRLAKNIQYF
TRBV2 many CASKVDSRYNSPLHF
TRBV6-2/TRBV6-3 few CASSYAGGTGELFF
TRBV12-3/TRBV12-4 . CASSFMGGADTQYF
TRBV7-2 . CASSLAPPGRGQPQHF
TRBV7-2 many CASSYPNSPLHF
TRBV20-1 few CSAPTAGTQYF
TRBV12-3/TRBV12-4 . CASSPSRETQYF
TRBV7-3 many CASSRDRLSEAFF
TRBV29-1 . CTSDGLAGRTDTQYF
TRBV7-9 few CASGSGSQDTQYF
TRBV7-9 many CASSLDGTGNTIYF
TRBV20-1 many CSAGKGLADSDTQYF
TRBV7-9 many CASSLALGSTEAFF
TRBV28 few CASTETGGGKGEQYF
TRBV20-1 few CSAHGGLSTYEQYF
TRBV7-9 many CASSLGDPYGYTF
TRBV14 . CASSQDSGRARNEQFF
TRBV7-8 many CASSLISNPNYGYTF
TRBV7-2 . CASSRTANTEAFF
TRBV5-1 few CASSGGLAGEQFF
TRBV5-4 many CASSLGSSGIGDTQYF
TRBV29-1 many CSVSLGGGVNTEAFF
TRBV27 many CASMNGQGGAEQYF
TRBV5-4 many CASSLKGAGGNTIYF
TRBV2 many CASFRDRGGQPQHF
TRBV30 few CAWSPDPRADQPQHF
TRBV20-1 few CSAQGLSGDTDTQYF
TRBV6-2/TRBV6-3 few CASSFPDSTDTQYF
TRBV10-3 few CAISEFPLYSNQPQHF
TRBV20-1 . CSAPSLARDTQYF
TRBV10-3 many CAISVLSGGVSGNTIYF
TRBV7-2 . CASSLQGSRGTDTQYF
TRBV12-3/TRBV12-4 many CASSFTGTGRTEAFF
TRBV6-6 many CASTLRRGLGDTQYF
TRBV6-5 . CASSYSVSLAGRPSSTDTQYF
TRBV5-4 . CASSHSDWRDTQYF
TRBV20-1 . CSARGVRNEQFF
TRBV12-3/TRBV12-4 few CASSLAGLAGGRDEQYF